This T cell receptor (beta chain) was captured by sequencing in a study of blood T cell repertoires in COVID-19. The CDR3 sequence is 12 residues long. Germline CDR1 and CDR2: SGHAT and FQNNGV. TCRdb keeps only in-frame clones here, not all; method: immunoSEQ multiplex PCR. The table has 250,000 to 300,000 clones, 85% to 90% seen once. This receptor was taken from a middle-aged man who had recovered from COVID-19. This chain uses TRBV11-2 with TRBJ2-2; 7 positions match TRBD1. Material for sequencing was PBMCs or T cells enriched from blood (not recorded which). The CDR3: CVGRGPGGELFF. Here the CDR3 DNA reads TGTGTCGGTAGGGGGCCGGGCGGGGAGCTGTTTTTT. The full variable domain, in which reference TRBV11-2 and TRBJ2-2 provide the parts outside the CDR3, is EAGVAQSPRYKIIEKRQSVAFWCNPISGHATLYWYQQILGQGPKLLIQFQNNGVVDDSQLPKDRFSAERLKGVDSTLKIQPAKLEDSAVYLCVGRGPGGELFFGEGSRLTVL.